These T cell receptor beta chains were read from a single sample in a study of blood T cell repertoires in COVID-19. Assay: immunoSEQ multiplex PCR; the TCRdb copy retains only in-frame clones and omits some. This table holds 190,000 or so clones, approximately 81% found once. The specimen sequenced was PBMCs or T cells enriched from blood (not recorded which). The source of these receptors is a man in his forties who had recovered from COVID-19. CDR3s include the opening cysteine and the closing phenylalanine or tryptophan. The order of the fields is D gene, J gene, V gene, clone size, CDR3 DNA, CDR3 protein. D genes are given only for firm matches. The listing skips clone size in some rows; elsewhere it reads once, few, many or a size class.

D: TRBD1; J: TRBJ2-2; V: TRBV2; size: .; DNA: TGTGCCAGCAGTGAAGGGACAGGGATCGCCGGGGAGCTGTTTTTT; CDR3: CASSEGTGIAGELFF
D: .; J: TRBJ1-6; V: TRBV28; size: .; DNA: TGTGCCAGCAGTTTTGGGGTCGGGGATAATTCACCCCTCCACTTT; CDR3: CASSFGVGDNSPLHF
D: TRBD1; J: TRBJ1-6; V: TRBV6-2/TRBV6-3; size: .; DNA: TGTGCCAGCAGTGACCGGGACAGGGGGTATAATTCACCCCTCCACTTT; CDR3: CASSDRDRGYNSPLHF
D: TRBD2; J: TRBJ2-1; V: TRBV6-4; size: .; DNA: TGTGCCAGCAGTGCTCTAGCGGGAGTAGGGAATGAGCAGTTCTTC; CDR3: CASSALAGVGNEQFF
D: TRBD2; J: TRBJ2-1; V: TRBV19; size: many; DNA: TGTGCCAGTAGTATAGGGACTAGCGGGAGCAATGAGCAGTTCTTC; CDR3: CASSIGTSGSNEQFF
D: .; J: TRBJ1-6; V: TRBV28; size: .; DNA: TGTGCCAGCAGGAAACAGGGTGTTTCACCCCTCCACTTT; CDR3: CASRKQGVSPLHF
D: .; J: TRBJ2-6; V: TRBV30; size: once; DNA: TGTGCCTGGACGGCTGGGGCCAACGTCCTGACTTTC; CDR3: CAWTAGANVLTF
D: .; J: TRBJ1-2; V: TRBV5-6; size: .; DNA: TGTGCCAGCCGTATTCTCGGTTATGGCTACACCTTC; CDR3: CASRILGYGYTF
D: TRBD2; J: TRBJ2-5; V: TRBV5-5; size: .; DNA: TGTGCCAGCAGCTTGTCGGCGGGAGGGGGACAAGAGACCCAGTACTTC; CDR3: CASSLSAGGGQETQYF
D: .; J: TRBJ2-1; V: TRBV14; size: .; DNA: TGTGCCAGCAGCCAATATTTACAGGGCCGGGAGTTCTTC; CDR3: CASSQYLQGREFF
D: .; J: TRBJ2-5; V: TRBV4-1; size: .; DNA: TGCGCCAGCAGCCACAGCTCCCAGGGAGAGACCCAGTACTTC; CDR3: CASSHSSQGETQYF
D: .; J: TRBJ1-3; V: TRBV28; size: .; DNA: TGTGCCAGCAGTACAATGGGAGGGGATGGCTCTGGAAACACCATATATTTT; CDR3: CASSTMGGDGSGNTIYF
D: .; J: TRBJ1-2; V: TRBV5-6; size: .; DNA: TGTGCCAGCAGCTTGGTCGCGGGGGCAAGTGGCTACACCTTC; CDR3: CASSLVAGASGYTF
D: .; J: TRBJ1-1; V: TRBV5-8; size: .; DNA: TGTGCCAGCAGCCCCGAAGTCCGGGTGGCTTTCTTT; CDR3: CASSPEVRVAFF
D: .; J: TRBJ1-2; V: TRBV15; size: .; DNA: TGTGCCACCAGCAGAGATATTGTCAGAGGGAAGGACACCTTC; CDR3: CATSRDIVRGKDTF
D: TRBD1; J: TRBJ2-7; V: TRBV18; size: once; DNA: TGTGCCAGCTCACCGGGACAGGGAATATCCTACGAGCAGTACTTC; CDR3: CASSPGQGISYEQYF
D: .; J: TRBJ1-2; V: TRBV28; size: .; DNA: TGTGCCAGCACTACGACAGACCGGGGCTACACCTTC; CDR3: CASTTTDRGYTF
D: TRBD2; J: TRBJ2-7; V: TRBV9; size: .; DNA: TGTGCCAGCAGCGTATCGGGACTAGCGAATTACGAGCAGTACTTC; CDR3: CASSVSGLANYEQYF
D: TRBD2; J: TRBJ2-1; V: TRBV24-1; size: .; DNA: TGTGCCACCAGTGACATACTAGCGGGAGAGGGCAATGAGCAGTTCTTC; CDR3: CATSDILAGEGNEQFF
D: TRBD1; J: TRBJ2-7; V: TRBV7-8; size: .; DNA: TGTGCCAGCAGCCGTTCACCGGGACAGGGCGCTTATTACGAGCAGTACTTC; CDR3: CASSRSPGQGAYYEQYF
D: .; J: TRBJ1-3; V: TRBV18; size: .; DNA: TGTGCCAGCTCCCTAGACAGAGTTGGAAACACCATATATTTT; CDR3: CASSLDRVGNTIYF
D: .; J: TRBJ2-7; V: TRBV19; size: .; DNA: TGTGCCAGTAGTATAAATGGCCTCTCCTACGAGCAGTACTTC; CDR3: CASSINGLSYEQYF
D: TRBD2; J: TRBJ2-5; V: TRBV28; size: .; DNA: TGTGCCAGCAGCCACCATGGCGTGGGGGAGGGTAAAGAGACCCAGTACTTC; CDR3: CASSHHGVGEGKETQYF
D: .; J: TRBJ2-3; V: TRBV12-3/TRBV12-4; size: .; DNA: TGTGCCAGCATCCTAGGAGGTACGCAGTATTTT; CDR3: CASILGGTQYF
D: TRBD1; J: TRBJ1-1; V: TRBV25-1; size: .; DNA: TGTGCCAGCAGCGCGGGGACAGTGAACACTGAAGCTTTCTTT; CDR3: CASSAGTVNTEAFF
D: .; J: TRBJ1-1; V: TRBV18; size: .; DNA: TGTGCCAGCTCACCGCAGACAGGAGTGAACACTGAAGCTTTCTTT; CDR3: CASSPQTGVNTEAFF
D: .; J: TRBJ2-1; V: TRBV4-1; size: .; DNA: TGCGCCAGCAGCCCGCCCGGGGTAGCGCGAAACAATGAGCAGTTCTTC; CDR3: CASSPPGVARNNEQFF
D: TRBD1; J: TRBJ1-4; V: TRBV6-5; size: .; DNA: TGTGCCAGCAGCGACCGGACAGGGGACGAAAAACTGTTTTTT; CDR3: CASSDRTGDEKLFF
D: TRBD1; J: TRBJ2-2; V: TRBV6-5; size: few; DNA: TGTGCCAGCACCCGGGACAGGGGAGACGGGGAGCTGTTTTTT; CDR3: CASTRDRGDGELFF
D: TRBD2; J: TRBJ2-7; V: TRBV11-1; size: .; DNA: TGTGCCAGCAGCTTAAATATGGGACTAGCAGCCTACGAGCAGTACTTC; CDR3: CASSLNMGLAAYEQYF
D: .; J: TRBJ1-1; V: TRBV19; size: .; DNA: TGTGCCAGTAGGACAGGTACGGGAAGCGAAGCTTTCTTT; CDR3: CASRTGTGSEAFF
D: .; J: TRBJ2-2; V: TRBV7-2; size: .; DNA: TGTGCCAGCAGCTTGCGGATGAGGGACACCGGGGAGCTGTTTTTT; CDR3: CASSLRMRDTGELFF
D: .; J: TRBJ2-5; V: TRBV25-1; size: .; DNA: TGTGCCAGCAGTGAGAACATAGGGGCACGTGGGGAGACCCAGTACTTC; CDR3: CASSENIGARGETQYF
D: TRBD2; J: TRBJ2-5; V: TRBV6-5; size: .; DNA: TGTGCCAGCAGTTACGAACGCGGGAGGGCCCAGGAGACCCAGTACTTC; CDR3: CASSYERGRAQETQYF
D: .; J: TRBJ1-1; V: TRBV29-1; size: few; DNA: TGCAGCTCAAACTTAGGCGACGGAGGGACTGAAGCTTTCTTT; CDR3: CSSNLGDGGTEAFF
D: TRBD2; J: TRBJ2-7; V: TRBV6-2/TRBV6-3; size: once; DNA: TGTGCCAGCAGTTACGACCTAGCGGGACCTTATTACGAGCAGTACTTC; CDR3: CASSYDLAGPYYEQYF
D: TRBD2; J: TRBJ2-1; V: TRBV11-2; size: .; DNA: TGTGCCAGCAGCTTAGCGGGAGGGAACTACAATGAGCAGTTCTTC; CDR3: CASSLAGGNYNEQFF
D: .; J: TRBJ2-7; V: TRBV28; size: .; DNA: TGTGCCAGCAGTCCGACAGGAAGCTCCTACGAGCAGTACTTC; CDR3: CASSPTGSSYEQYF
D: TRBD1; J: TRBJ2-1; V: TRBV5-1; size: .; DNA: TGCGCCAGCAGCTTACCGGGACAGGGTTCCGGGAATGAGCAGTTCTTC; CDR3: CASSLPGQGSGNEQFF
D: TRBD1; J: TRBJ1-1; V: TRBV4-2; size: .; DNA: TGTGCCAGCAGCGGTACCCGGGACAGGGTTCTGGTGAACACTGAAGCTTTCTTT; CDR3: CASSGTRDRVLVNTEAFF
D: .; J: TRBJ2-2; V: TRBV9; size: .; DNA: TGTGCCAGCAGCGTTCGGGGAGACACCGGGGAGCTGTTTTTT; CDR3: CASSVRGDTGELFF
D: TRBD1; J: TRBJ1-1; V: TRBV7-9; size: few; DNA: TGTGCCAGCAGCTCAGCGGACAGGGGAGAGGGTGAAGCTTTCTTT; CDR3: CASSSADRGEGEAFF
D: .; J: TRBJ1-5; V: TRBV5-8; size: .; DNA: TGTGCCAGCAGCTTGAGCGGGTCGCCCCAGCATTTT; CDR3: CASSLSGSPQHF
D: .; J: TRBJ2-6; V: TRBV9; size: .; DNA: TGTGCCAGCAGCGGAGGGATCTCGGGGGATTTCTCTGGGGCCAACGTCCTGACTTTC; CDR3: CASSGGISGDFSGANVLTF
D: .; J: TRBJ1-6; V: TRBV9; size: .; DNA: TGTGCCAGCAGCGTAGGGACAGCCTATAATTCACCCCTCCACTTT; CDR3: CASSVGTAYNSPLHF
D: .; J: TRBJ1-1; V: TRBV5-4; size: .; DNA: TGTGCCAGCAGAGTAGGCGGGCTGAACACTGAAGCTTTCTTT; CDR3: CASRVGGLNTEAFF
D: TRBD1; J: TRBJ2-7; V: TRBV3-1/TRBV3-2; size: .; DNA: TGTGCCAGCAGCCTCAGAGGGGGCCCCTACGAGCAGTACTTC; CDR3: CASSLRGGPYEQYF
D: TRBD1; J: TRBJ2-5; V: TRBV28; size: .; DNA: TGTGCCAGCAGCGGTGGGACAGGCCCTCAAGAGACCCAGTACTTC; CDR3: CASSGGTGPQETQYF
D: .; J: TRBJ2-7; V: TRBV7-8; size: .; DNA: TGTGCCAGCAGCTTAGGCGGCGCCTCCTACGAGCAGTACTTC; CDR3: CASSLGGASYEQYF
D: .; J: TRBJ1-2; V: TRBV24-1; size: few; DNA: TGTGCCACCAGTGTGACAGCTAACTATGGCTACACCTTC; CDR3: CATSVTANYGYTF
D: .; J: TRBJ1-2; V: TRBV7-2; size: .; DNA: TGTGCCAGCAGCTTTTACTCCGGACAGATCAACTATGGCTACACCTTC; CDR3: CASSFYSGQINYGYTF
D: .; J: TRBJ2-7; V: TRBV30; size: .; DNA: TGTGCCTGGAGTGTAACTACCGGAAATTACGAGCAGTACTTC; CDR3: CAWSVTTGNYEQYF
D: TRBD1; J: TRBJ1-3; V: TRBV7-8; size: .; DNA: TGTGCCAGCAGCCCAGGGACAGGGGCTGGAAACACCATATATTTT; CDR3: CASSPGTGAGNTIYF